This TCR beta chain was captured in a study of Ad26.COV2.S vaccination and SARS-CoV-2 variants. CDR3 length: 15 residues. Germline assignment: CDR1 SGHRS and CDR2 YFSETQ. After removal of 4 bases from V and 1 base from J, the junction contained 7 bases not matched to a gene. Assay used: immunoSEQ multiplex PCR; TCRdb lists only in-frame clones, some missing. This sample carries roughly 350,000 clones, 88% of them seen once, and the ten largest clones take 6.4%. As for treatment: 15 to 20 received Ad26.COV2.S at low or high dose, single or two shots; a few received placebo; per-sample allocation not given. Day 63 after the first injection of vaccine or placebo was the sampling time. The sample came from a Boston adult aged 18-55 years. Ad26 vector vaccine expressed Wuhan-strain SARS-CoV-2 spike.

Source: peripheral blood, taken in a trial of Ad26.COV2.S vaccine versus placebo. The sequence came from a person between 18 and 65 years old who received the Ad26.COV2.S COVID-19 vaccine or a placebo. The rearrangement links TRBV5-1 to TRBJ1-1, with TRBD1 matching over 7 bases. CDR3 residues: CASSPWTGANTEAFF. The CDR3 DNA reads as TGCGCCAGCAGCCCCTGGACAGGAGCGAACACTGAAGCTTTCTTT.